This T cell receptor (beta chain) was recovered during a study of blood T cell repertoires in COVID-19. Overall study context: Researchers got acute and convalescent COVID-19 samples from the United States, Italy and Spain. In each case, the material was cDNA or gDNA derived from T cells, B-cell-depleted T cells, or PBMCs.

In its sample, this clone was seen a few times. Original data processing: By means of reference gene primer amplification, nucleated cell counts were estimated. Sequencing was performed with immunoSEQ multiplex PCR; in TCRdb, only in-frame clones are kept and a portion is missing. The V and J calls and clone size come from that table; D and trimming were worked out from the DNA. Of tens of thousands of clones in the sample, 85% to 90% were seen once. Sequenced input: peripheral blood. The receptor's source is a man between 45 and 60 years old with active COVID-19.

In DNA, the CDR3 is TGTGCCAGCAGCCCGGGACAGACAATCTACTATGGCTACACCTTC. It specifies CASSPGQTIYYGYTF. This chain joins TRBV5-5 and TRBJ1-2, with 7 positions matching TRBD1. The V gene's germline CDR1 is SGHKS and CDR2 YYEKEE (reference sequence). Losses at the gene ends were 4 bases for V and 3 bases for J; bases not matched to a gene: 9. CDR3 length: 15 amino acids.